The next 25 T cell receptor beta chains were all read from a single sample in a study of monozygotic twins with inflammatory bowel disease. After re-calling the 5' RACE reads, TCRdb lists one entry per CDR3 protein, DNA absent. The specimen's table records 80,000 or so distinct CDR3 sequences. Sequenced sample: blood. The receptors originated from a human donor with ulcerative colitis or Crohn's disease, or a healthy co-twin of an affected twin (not recorded which).

The chain has TRBV24-1 and TRBJ2-5; TCRdb outputs TRBD1, but without DNA this stays unchecked. The CDR3 totals 16 residues. Looked up from germline, CDR1 is KGHDR and CDR2 is SFDVKD. The CDR3 sequence: CATSDAPGTGKETQYF.

V and J are TRBV20-1 and TRBJ1-2. The CDR3 has 14 residues. Germline loops: CDR1 DFQATT, CDR2 SNEGSKA (reference sequence). This CDR3 is CSANVGRSSYGYTF.

The chain combines TRBV28 with TRBJ1-1; with no DNA, the TCRdb D assignment of TRBD1 cannot be verified. This CDR3 contains 13 residues. CDR1 is MDHEN and CDR2 is SYDVKM in the germline V gene. CDR3 in amino acids: CQAGGGLNTEAFF.

J is TRBJ1-1 and V is TRBV19. The CDR3 is made up of 15 amino acids. The V gene's germline CDR1 is LNHDA and CDR2 SQIVND (reference sequence). CDR3 sequence: CASHSHGTLNTEAFF.

The chain is built from TRBV6-5 and TRBJ2-7; TCRdb selects TRBD1, and the lack of DNA leaves this call unchecked. CDR3 size: 14 residues. Germline CDR1 MNHEY, CDR2 SVGAGI. The chain's CDR3 is CASSYSPGADEQYF.

The V and J genes are TRBV18 and TRBJ1-4. Germline CDR1 and CDR2: KGHSH and LQKENI. The CDR3 has 17 amino acids. The CDR3 reads CASSPQTRAATNEKLFF.

The chain links TRBV5-1 to TRBJ1-1; no DNA is available, so the TRBD1 call from TCRdb remains unchecked. Looked up from germline, CDR1 is SGHRS and CDR2 is YFSETQ. This CDR3 contains 15 residues. The CDR3 sequence is CASSLQGQSNTEAFF. Based on the CDR3 plus reference TRBV5-1 and TRBJ1-1, the full variable domain is KAGVTQTPRYLIKTRGQQVTLSCSPISGHRSVSWYQQTPGQGLQFLFEYFSETQRNKGNFPGRFSGRQFSNSRSEMNVSTLELGDSALYLCASSLQGQSNTEAFFGQGTRLTVV.

V is TRBV27 and J is TRBJ1-5; with no DNA, the TCRdb D assignment of TRBD1 cannot be verified. The CDR3 covers 15 residues. Germline V lookup: CDR1 MNHEY, CDR2 SMNVEV (reference sequence). CDR3 residues: CASSSTTGGSQPQHF.

The J gene is TRBJ1-5, the V gene TRBV6-1; there is no DNA to check the TCRdb D call of TRBD1. The CDR3 is made up of 15 amino acids. Germline V gene sequence: CDR1 MNHNS, CDR2 SASEGT. CDR3 sequence: CASTGGQLLNQPQHF.

The chain joins TRBV11-2 to TRBJ2-5; the D call from TCRdb, TRBD1, cannot be confirmed without DNA. The CDR3 is 14 residues long. Germline CDR1 reads SGHAT; CDR2 reads FQNNGV. CDR3 loop: CASSLETGSETQYF.

The rearrangement links TRBV7-6 to TRBJ1-2. Germline V CDR1 and CDR2: SGHVS, FNYEAQ. CDR3 length: 15 amino acids. CDR3 amino acids: CASSPQGRDYYGYTF.

The rearrangement links TRBV5-6 to TRBJ2-4. Germline V lookup: CDR1 SGHDT, CDR2 YYEEEE. The CDR3 runs to 13 residues. The chain's CDR3 is CASSSLNQNIQYF.

This rearrangement joins TRBV6-1 to TRBJ1-5; there is no DNA to check the TCRdb D call of TRBD1. The CDR3 has 15 amino acids. The germline V gene encodes CDR1 MNHNS and CDR2 SASEGT. The CDR3: CASNDVRQGKQPQHF.

This chain joins TRBV9 and TRBJ2-5; lacking DNA, the TRBD2 call made by TCRdb goes unchecked. Germline V CDR1 and CDR2: SGDLS, YYNGEE. This CDR3 contains 16 residues. The CDR3 is CASSVGGGGGLETQYF.

The rearrangement joins TRBV24-1 to TRBJ1-3; TCRdb names TRBD1, which stays unverified in the absence of DNA. CDR1 KGHDR and CDR2 SFDVKD come from the germline V gene. CDR3 size: 15 residues. CDR3 sequence: CATSDTAQGRNTIYF.

V usage is TRBV20-1 and J usage is TRBJ2-5; the TCRdb call, TRBD2, lacks DNA for checking. This CDR3 contains 15 residues. CDR1 and CDR2 (germline): DFQATT, SNEGSKA (reference sequence). The CDR3 region is CSATRAGDVRETQYF.

The chain links TRBV25-1 to TRBJ2-1; TCRdb designates TRBD2, a call that cannot be tested without DNA. CDR1 is MGHDK and CDR2 is SYGVNS in the germline V gene. The CDR3 is 11 residues long. CDR3 amino acids: CASAGGNEQFF.

This chain connects TRBV5-5 to TRBJ2-5; TCRdb selects TRBD1, and the lack of DNA leaves this call unchecked. This CDR3 is 15 amino acids long. Germline assignment: CDR1 SGHKS and CDR2 YYEKEE (reference sequence). The CDR3 reads CASSLAGEQGETQYF.

The CDR3 reads CSARTGLQYEQYF. This rearrangement joins TRBV29-1 to TRBJ2-7; there is no DNA to check the TCRdb D call of TRBD1. Germline V gene sequence: CDR1 SQVTM, CDR2 ANQGSEA. This CDR3 region has 13 residues.

V gene TRBV6-1 combines with J gene TRBJ2-1; TCRdb outputs TRBD1, but without DNA this stays unchecked. There are 17 residues in the CDR3. Germline V gene sequence: CDR1 MNHNS, CDR2 SASEGT. This CDR3 is CASIGQRGGASGNEQFF.

The rearrangement joins TRBV24-1 to TRBJ2-1; TCRdb proposes TRBD1, but this gene call is untestable without DNA. The CDR3 length is 16 residues. Germline lookup yields CDR1 KGHDR and CDR2 SFDVKD. CDR3 in amino acids: CATSDLGTVGRAEQFF.

This chain uses TRBV5-1 with TRBJ1-5; TCRdb's D call of TRBD1 is untestable without DNA. CDR1 is SGHRS, CDR2 YFSETQ, per germline. The CDR3 consists of 15 residues. CDR3 amino acids: CASSPGQGSKEGQHF.

The chain couples TRBV20-1 to TRBJ2-6. The CDR3 consists of 14 residues. Germline V gene sequence: CDR1 DFQATT, CDR2 SNEGSKA (reference sequence). CDR3 loop: CSAYDISGANVLTF.

This sequence joins TRBV10-3 and TRBJ2-3; TCRdb indicates TRBD1, and absent DNA this call remains unverified. The CDR3 has 15 amino acids. Germline V gene sequence: CDR1 ENHRY, CDR2 SYGVKD. CDR3 amino acids: CAISQGQGYTDTQYF.

The chain uses TRBV7-9 and TRBJ1-4. Per germline, CDR1 SEHNR and CDR2 FQNEAQ (reference sequence). The CDR3 totals 16 residues. The CDR3 is CASSPGEGPFNEKLFF.